Listed below are T cell receptor beta chains from one sample, sequenced in a study of T cells after yellow fever vaccination. TCRdb ran MiXCR on the 5' RACE reads and lists one entry per CDR3 protein. This sample has some 300,000 distinct CDR3 sequences; roughly 10% occur once, and the top ten carry over 3%. The specimen was CD4+ T cells sorted from PBMCs, collected 45 days after the yellow fever booster vaccination. These receptors all stem from a man aged 18 to 30 who received the YFV17D yellow fever vaccine. Each CDR3 is given without its conserved first and last residue. A D gene is named only where the DNA matches it firmly. Size tells how often a clone was seen (once, few, many) or the class of an expanded clone, and some rows leave it out.

v_call d_call clone_size cdr3_aa
TRBV4-2 - - ASSQGEASTDTQY
TRBV20-1 - many SAITTGGEKLF
TRBV20-1 TRBD2 - SATRLAGAYEQY
TRBV30 - many AWSMEGEREKLF
TRBV19 - - ATRAGINQPQH
TRBV11-2 - few ASSLSPNQPQH
TRBV11-2 - - ASSLVMGPLGGYT
TRBV5-4 - - ASSRDSGYQETQY
TRBV4-3 - few ASSQVARTDTQY
TRBV24-1 TRBD1 many ATSESGTGDTDTQY
TRBV6-2/TRBV6-3 - - ASSWRTASSYEQY
TRBV5-1 - - ASSPESVYNEKLF
TRBV6-1 TRBD2 few ASSEGGTSASTTDTQY
TRBV6-5 TRBD1 - ASSLGGQGRHGYT
TRBV5-5 - - ASSLEGFNEQF
TRBV5-4 TRBD2 - ASSFQRGGREDTQY
TRBV10-3 - few AISDRAGNSPLH
TRBV6-5 - - ASRRTVVYTGELF
TRBV12-3/TRBV12-4 TRBD2 - ASSQNTRLAGGRYTQY
TRBV19 - - ASSMSGARETQY
TRBV4-3 - few ASSQDQALGNEKLF
TRBV4-3 - - ASSQPGYGYT
TRBV4-3 - many ASSQESGPPNSPLH
TRBV28 TRBD2 few ASNLAAGTGELF
TRBV4-3 TRBD2 few ASSQEAASGGASEQF
TRBV7-9 - few ASSARVSGTGANVLT
TRBV7-9 - few ASSLGGLTNTEAF
TRBV20-1 - few SAPTRRGDSEAF
TRBV6-1 - once ASSGRNTDTQY
TRBV4-3 - - ASSQVSGGALYGYT
TRBV7-2 - few ASSLYVGREKLF
TRBV14 - once ASSHWRGLGSYNEQF
TRBV6-1 TRBD2 - ASIKAGGPLDEQY
TRBV7-6 TRBD1 - ASRPTTGEYGYT
TRBV7-7 - few ASSLEYQIGTQY
TRBV2 - few ASSLPGVETQY